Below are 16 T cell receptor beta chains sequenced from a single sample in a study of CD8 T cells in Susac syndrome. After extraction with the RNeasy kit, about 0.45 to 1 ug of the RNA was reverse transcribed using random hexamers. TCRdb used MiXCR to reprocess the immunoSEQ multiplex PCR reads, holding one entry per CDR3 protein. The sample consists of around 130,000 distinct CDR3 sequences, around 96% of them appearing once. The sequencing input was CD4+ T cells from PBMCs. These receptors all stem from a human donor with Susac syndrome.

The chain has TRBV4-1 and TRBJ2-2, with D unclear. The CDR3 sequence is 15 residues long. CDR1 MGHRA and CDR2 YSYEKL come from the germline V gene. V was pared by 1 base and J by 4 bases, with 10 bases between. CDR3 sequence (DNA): TGCGCCAGCAGCCAAGCGGGCCACAGCACCGGGGAGCTGTTTTTT. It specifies CASSQAGHSTGELFF.

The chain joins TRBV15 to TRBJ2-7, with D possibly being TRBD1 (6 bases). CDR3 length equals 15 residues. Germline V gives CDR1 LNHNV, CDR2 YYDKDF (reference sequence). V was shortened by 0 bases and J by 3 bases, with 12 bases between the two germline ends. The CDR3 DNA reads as TGTGCCACCAGCAGAGACGGTAACAGGGTCTACGAGCAGTACTTC. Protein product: CATSRDGNRVYEQYF.

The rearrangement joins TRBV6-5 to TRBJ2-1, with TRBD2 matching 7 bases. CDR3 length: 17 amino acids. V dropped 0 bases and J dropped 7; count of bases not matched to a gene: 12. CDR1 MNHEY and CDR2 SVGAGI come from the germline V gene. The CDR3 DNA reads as TGTGCCAGCAGTTACTCCCCACCCTTGGGAGGGAGGAATGAGCAGTTCTTC. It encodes CASSYSPPLGGRNEQFF.

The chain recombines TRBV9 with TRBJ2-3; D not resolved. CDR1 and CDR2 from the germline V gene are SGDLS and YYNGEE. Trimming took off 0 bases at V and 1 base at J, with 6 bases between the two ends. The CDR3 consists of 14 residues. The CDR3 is CASSVASRTDTQYF. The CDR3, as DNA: TGTGCCAGCAGCGTAGCCTCCCGCACAGATACGCAGTATTTT.

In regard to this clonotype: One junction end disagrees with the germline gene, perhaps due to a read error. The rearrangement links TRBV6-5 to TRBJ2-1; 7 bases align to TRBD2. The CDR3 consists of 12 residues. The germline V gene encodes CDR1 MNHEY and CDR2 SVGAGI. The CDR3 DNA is TGTGCCAGCAGTCCTTCCCGAGGACTAGTTCATTTC. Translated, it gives CASSPSRGLVHF.

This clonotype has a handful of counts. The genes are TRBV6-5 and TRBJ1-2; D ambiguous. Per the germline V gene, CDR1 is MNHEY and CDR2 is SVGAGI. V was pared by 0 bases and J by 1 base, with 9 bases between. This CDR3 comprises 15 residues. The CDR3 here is CASSYSNEGNYGYTF. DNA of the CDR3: TGTGCCAGCAGTTACTCGAACGAGGGTAACTATGGCTACACCTTC.

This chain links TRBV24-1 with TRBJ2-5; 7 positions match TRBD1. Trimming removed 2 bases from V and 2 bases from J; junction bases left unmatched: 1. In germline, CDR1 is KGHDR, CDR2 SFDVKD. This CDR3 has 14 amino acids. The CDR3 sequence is CATSDSTGQETQYF. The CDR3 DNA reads TGTGCCACCAGTGATTCGACAGGGCAAGAGACCCAGTACTTC.

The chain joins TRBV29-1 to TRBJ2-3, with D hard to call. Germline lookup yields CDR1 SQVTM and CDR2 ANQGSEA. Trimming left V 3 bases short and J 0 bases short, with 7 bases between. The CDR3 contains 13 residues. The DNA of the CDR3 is TGCAGCGTTGACGGCCATAGCACAGATACGCAGTATTTT. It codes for CSVDGHSTDTQYF.

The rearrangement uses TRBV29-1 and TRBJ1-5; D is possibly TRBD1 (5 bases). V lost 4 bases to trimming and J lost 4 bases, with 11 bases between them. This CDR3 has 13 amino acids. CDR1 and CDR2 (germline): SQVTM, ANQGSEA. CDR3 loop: CSVGQGTNQPQHF. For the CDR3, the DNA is TGCAGCGTTGGGCAGGGTACAAATCAGCCCCAGCATTTT.

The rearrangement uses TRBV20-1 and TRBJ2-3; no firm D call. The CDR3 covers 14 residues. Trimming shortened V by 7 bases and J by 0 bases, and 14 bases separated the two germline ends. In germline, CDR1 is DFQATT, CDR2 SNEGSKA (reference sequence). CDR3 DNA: TGCAGTGTACGGGCCAGCGACAGCACAGATACGCAGTATTTT. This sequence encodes CSVRASDSTDTQYF.

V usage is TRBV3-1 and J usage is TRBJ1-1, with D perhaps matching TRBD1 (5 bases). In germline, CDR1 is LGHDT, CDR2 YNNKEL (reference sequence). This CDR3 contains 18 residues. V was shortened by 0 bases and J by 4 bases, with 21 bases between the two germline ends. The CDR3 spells CASSQDGRGLLRGTEAFF. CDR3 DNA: TGTGCCAGCAGCCAAGATGGTCGGGGCCTACTTCGGGGCACTGAAGCTTTCTTT. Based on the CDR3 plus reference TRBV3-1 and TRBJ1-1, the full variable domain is DTAVSQTPKYLVTQMGNDKSIKCEQNLGHDTMYWYKQDSKKFLKIMFSYNNKELIINETVPNRFSPKSPDKAHLNLHINSLELGDSAVYFCASSQDGRGLLRGTEAFFGQGTRLTVV.

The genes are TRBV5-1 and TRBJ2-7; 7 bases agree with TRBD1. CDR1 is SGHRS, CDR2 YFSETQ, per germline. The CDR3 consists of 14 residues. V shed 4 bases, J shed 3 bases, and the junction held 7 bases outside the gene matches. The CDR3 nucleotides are TGCGCCAGCAGCCGGATGACAGGGAACTACGAGCAGTACTTC. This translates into CASSRMTGNYEQYF.

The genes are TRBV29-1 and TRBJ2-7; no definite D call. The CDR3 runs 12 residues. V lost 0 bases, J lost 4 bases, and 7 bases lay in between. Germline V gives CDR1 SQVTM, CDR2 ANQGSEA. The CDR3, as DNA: TGCAGCGTTGAAGATATCCTTTACGAGCAGTACTTC. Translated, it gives CSVEDILYEQYF.

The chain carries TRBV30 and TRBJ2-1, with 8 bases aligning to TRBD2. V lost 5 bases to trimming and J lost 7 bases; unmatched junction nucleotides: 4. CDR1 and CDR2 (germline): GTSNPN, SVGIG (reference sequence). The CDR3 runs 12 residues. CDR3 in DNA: TGTGCCTGGGCAAGCGGGAGTAATGAGCAGTTCTTC. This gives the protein CAWASGSNEQFF.

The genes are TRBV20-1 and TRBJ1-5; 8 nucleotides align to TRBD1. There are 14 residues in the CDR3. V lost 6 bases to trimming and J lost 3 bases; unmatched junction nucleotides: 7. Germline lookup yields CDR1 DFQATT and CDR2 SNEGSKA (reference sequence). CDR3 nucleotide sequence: TGCAGTGCCCGGACAGGGAGGGTCAATCAGCCCCAGCATTTT. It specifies CSARTGRVNQPQHF.

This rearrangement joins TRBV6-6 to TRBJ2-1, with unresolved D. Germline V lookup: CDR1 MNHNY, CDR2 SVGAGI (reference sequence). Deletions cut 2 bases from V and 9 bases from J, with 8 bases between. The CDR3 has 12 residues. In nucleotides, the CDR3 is TGTGCCAGCAGTTACCCGAGCGCTGAGCAGTTCTTC. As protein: CASSYPSAEQFF.